Listed below are T cell receptor beta chains from one sample, sequenced in a study of OX40 agonist ivuxolimab in advanced cancers. The protocol was immunoSEQ multiplex PCR, while the TCRdb copy is restricted to in-frame clones and leaves out a portion. The data contain tens of thousands of clones, less than 90% of them seen just once; the ten biggest clones take up roughly 0.6%. Sequenced here: CD4+ or CD8+ T cells sorted from blood, sampled in a trial of the OX40 agonist ivuxolimab. These receptors were collected from an adult with an advanced solid tumor such as melanoma, head and neck, liver or kidney cancer. CDR3s include the opening cysteine and the closing phenylalanine or tryptophan. D genes are given only for firm matches. The listing skips clone size in some rows; elsewhere it reads once, few, many or a size class.

>few|TRBV4-1|.|15|TRBJ2-2
CASSRTNIGAGELFF
TGCGCCAGCAGCCGTACGAACATCGGGGCCGGGGAGCTGTTTTTT
>.|TRBV9|.|16|TRBJ1-2
CASSVDFVASNYGYTF
TGTGCCAGCAGCGTAGATTTCGTGGCATCCAACTATGGCTACACCTTC
>.|TRBV11-2|.|13|TRBJ1-1
CASSLDRNTEAFF
TGTGCCAGCAGCTTAGACAGGAACACTGAAGCTTTCTTT
>.|TRBV7-8|TRBD2|13|TRBJ2-1
CASSSGLAGEQFF
TGTGCCAGCAGCTCGGGACTAGCGGGGGAGCAGTTCTTC
>.|TRBV18|.|14|TRBJ2-7
CASSPELLAGEQYF
TGTGCCAGCTCCCCCGAGTTGCTCGCGGGCGAGCAGTACTTC
>.|TRBV6-5|.|15|TRBJ2-5
CASSYSMGFQETQYF
TGTGCCAGCAGTTACTCGATGGGGTTCCAAGAGACCCAGTACTTC
>.|TRBV25-1|.|15|TRBJ1-1
CASSASGVGNTEAFF
TGTGCCAGCAGTGCGTCAGGGGTTGGAAACACTGAAGCTTTCTTT
>.|TRBV7-7|TRBD2|19|TRBJ2-2
CASSLALVAGSHNTGELFF
TGTGCTAGCAGCTTAGCGCTAGTAGCGGGAAGCCATAACACCGGGGAGCTGTTTTTT
>few|TRBV28|TRBD1|12|TRBJ1-6
CASGQGNSPLHF
TGTGCCAGCGGACAGGGAAATTCACCCCTCCACTTT
>.|TRBV7-9|TRBD2|16|TRBJ2-3
CASSLKREGPTDTQYF
TGTGCCAGCAGCTTGAAGCGGGAGGGCCCCACAGATACGCAGTATTTT
>.|TRBV6-5|.|13|TRBJ2-7
CASSYPGGYEQYF
TGTGCCAGCAGTTATCCTGGGGGTTACGAGCAGTACTTC
>.|TRBV6-6|TRBD1|14|TRBJ1-1
CATRQGGSNTEAFF
TGTGCCACCCGACAGGGTGGGTCGAACACTGAAGCTTTCTTT
>.|TRBV6-1|.|15|TRBJ2-2
CASSKAETNTGELFF
TGTGCCAGCAGTAAGGCGGAGACGAACACCGGGGAGCTGTTTTTT
>.|TRBV10-3|.|17|TRBJ1-5
CAISPGAGGVSNQPQHF
TGTGCCATCAGCCCCGGGGCCGGCGGTGTGAGCAATCAGCCCCAGCATTTT
>.|TRBV28|TRBD2|15|TRBJ2-5
CASSLLSGRLETQYF
TGTGCCAGCAGTTTGTTGAGCGGGAGATTAGAGACCCAGTACTTC
>.|TRBV7-8|.|16|TRBJ1-1
CASSLSSGGPNTEAFF
TGTGCCAGCAGCTTAAGTTCCGGGGGACCGAACACTGAAGCTTTCTTT
>.|TRBV21-1|.|15|TRBJ2-7
CASSHSYQGFHEQYF
TGTGCCAGCAGCCATTCATACCAGGGGTTTCACGAGCAGTACTTC
>.|TRBV11-2|.|13|TRBJ2-5
CASSLGGKETQYF
TGTGCCAGCAGCCTAGGGGGGAAGGAGACCCAGTACTTC
>.|TRBV25-1|TRBD2|18|TRBJ2-2
CASAKGLAGGPNTGELFF
TGTGCCAGCGCGAAGGGACTAGCGGGAGGTCCGAACACCGGGGAGCTGTTTTTT
>.|TRBV2|TRBD2|15|TRBJ2-3
CARGTSGTFTDTQYF
TGTGCCAGAGGGACTAGCGGGACCTTCACAGATACGCAGTATTTT
>.|TRBV5-5|TRBD1|16|TRBJ1-3
CASSFTGGDPGNTIYF
TGTGCCAGCAGCTTTACAGGGGGCGATCCTGGAAACACCATATATTTT
>.|TRBV7-7|TRBD1|18|TRBJ1-5
CASSQDRGLWESNQPQHF
TGTGCTAGCAGTCAGGACAGGGGCCTCTGGGAGAGCAATCAGCCCCAGCATTTT
>.|TRBV6-1|TRBD1|18|TRBJ2-1
CASSEALFGQGWDNEQFF
TGTGCCAGCAGTGAAGCGCTTTTCGGACAGGGATGGGACAATGAGCAGTTCTTC
>.|TRBV30|TRBD2|13|TRBJ2-3
CAWSVSAGVAQYF
TGTGCCTGGAGTGTCTCAGCGGGAGTGGCGCAGTATTTT
>.|TRBV30|.|16|TRBJ2-2
CARHAQGSRNTGELFF
TGTGCCAGACACGCACAGGGAAGCCGAAACACCGGGGAGCTGTTTTTT
>few|TRBV13|TRBD2|16|TRBJ2-2
CASSFPAGGSTGELFF
TGTGCCAGCAGTTTTCCAGCCGGGGGGTCGACCGGGGAGCTGTTTTTT
>.|TRBV7-9|.|11|TRBJ2-7
CASSPDHEQYF
TGTGCCAGCAGTCCCGACCACGAGCAGTACTTC
>.|TRBV5-1|.|14|TRBJ1-1
CASSLVDPVREAFF
TGCGCCAGCAGCTTGGTGGACCCGGTGCGTGAAGCTTTCTTT
>.|TRBV4-1|.|12|TRBJ2-1
CASSQDGRRQFF
TGCGCCAGCAGCCAAGATGGGCGACGGCAGTTCTTC
>.|TRBV5-1|.|14|TRBJ2-7
CASSLRSGSYEQYF
TGCGCCAGCAGCTTAAGAAGTGGCTCCTACGAGCAGTACTTC
>.|TRBV7-9|.|13|TRBJ2-7
CASSLTVRYEQYF
TGTGCCAGCAGCTTAACCGTCCGATACGAGCAGTACTTC
>.|TRBV18|TRBD1|16|TRBJ2-3
CASSPPGTGVTDTQYF
TGTGCCAGCTCACCGCCCGGGACAGGGGTGACAGATACGCAGTATTTT
>.|TRBV7-8|.|16|TRBJ2-7
CASSLGGTLSSYEQYF
TGTGCCAGCAGCTTAGGCGGGACTTTGAGCTCCTACGAGCAGTACTTC
>.|TRBV2|.|14|TRBJ2-7
CASSRGTGPYEQYF
TGTGCCAGCAGCCGGGGGACGGGGCCCTACGAGCAGTACTTC
>.|TRBV11-2|TRBD2|16|TRBJ2-1
CASSLALAGVGGEQFF
TGTGCCAGCAGCTTAGCCCTAGCGGGAGTGGGTGGGGAGCAGTTCTTC
>.|TRBV7-3|TRBD2|18|TRBJ2-1
CASSLTARLAGGTNEQFF
TGTGCCAGCAGCTTAACGGCCAGACTAGCGGGGGGTACCAATGAGCAGTTCTTC
>.|TRBV4-1|.|16|TRBJ2-1
CASSQSTITSYNEQFF
TGCGCCAGCAGCCAGTCGACAATCACCTCCTACAATGAGCAGTTCTTC
>.|TRBV7-2|.|16|TRBJ1-5
CASSSWPANSNQPQHF
TGTGCCAGCAGCTCGTGGCCAGCTAATAGCAATCAGCCCCAGCATTTT
>.|TRBV27|TRBD1|15|TRBJ2-1
CASSLWGQGRNEQFF
TGTGCCAGCAGTTTATGGGGACAGGGACGCAATGAGCAGTTCTTC
>.|TRBV7-9|TRBD1|13|TRBJ1-2
CASTRQGAGGYTF
TGTGCCAGCACCAGACAGGGGGCAGGGGGCTACACCTTC
>.|TRBV10-3|TRBD1|14|TRBJ2-2
CAILSGQGTGELFF
TGTGCCATCCTGTCGGGACAGGGTACCGGGGAGCTGTTTTTT
>.|TRBV19|TRBD2|15|TRBJ2-3
CASSPTSGGTDTQYF
TGTGCCAGTAGTCCGACTAGCGGGGGCACAGATACGCAGTATTTT
>.|TRBV10-3|.|15|TRBJ1-5
CAISKGESSNQPQHF
TGTGCCATCAGTAAGGGGGAGTCTAGCAATCAGCCCCAGCATTTT
>.|TRBV18|.|15|TRBJ2-7
CASSLTGIGTYEQYF
TGTGCCAGCTCACTTACAGGGATAGGGACCTACGAGCAGTACTTC
>.|TRBV11-2|.|14|TRBJ2-7
CASSPGDRPYEQYF
TGTGCCAGCAGCCCCGGCGACAGACCCTACGAGCAGTACTTC
>.|TRBV18|.|18|TRBJ1-3
CASSPQPGTAASGNTIYF
TGTGCCAGCTCACCTCAGCCTGGGACCGCTGCCTCTGGAAACACCATATATTTT
>.|TRBV5-3|.|14|TRBJ1-6
CARSLGHLNSPLHF
TGTGCCAGAAGCCTAGGACACCTTAATTCACCCCTCCACTTT
>.|TRBV15|.|14|TRBJ1-2
CATSRDGGHYGYTF
TGTGCCACCAGCAGAGATGGGGGACACTATGGCTACACCTTC
>.|TRBV30|.|13|TRBJ2-3
CAWRTPGTDTQYF
TGTGCCTGGAGGACCCCTGGGACAGATACGCAGTATTTT
>.|TRBV10-3|TRBD2|16|TRBJ2-1
CAIRLGLADSYNEQFF
TGTGCCATCAGATTGGGACTAGCGGACTCCTACAATGAGCAGTTCTTC
>.|TRBV5-1|.|13|TRBJ2-4
CASSDAQAIVQYF
TGCGCCAGCTCCGATGCCCAGGCAATTGTTCAGTACTTC
>.|TRBV6-6|.|15|TRBJ1-1
CASSSRGGQYTEAFF
TGTGCCAGCAGTTCTCGGGGAGGCCAGTACACTGAAGCTTTCTTT
>.|TRBV7-6|.|13|TRBJ2-5
CASSLTNQETQYF
TGTGCCAGCAGCTTAACTAACCAAGAGACCCAGTACTTC
>.|TRBV2|.|15|TRBJ2-7
CASGKEGTGTYEQYF
TGTGCCAGCGGAAAGGAGGGGACCGGCACCTACGAGCAGTACTTC
>.|TRBV6-5|TRBD1|13|TRBJ1-2
CASSRDRGYGYTF
TGTGCCAGCAGCAGGGACAGGGGATATGGCTACACCTTC
>.|TRBV29-1|.|14|TRBJ1-2
CSVERLRGFYGYTF
TGCAGCGTTGAAAGGCTCCGGGGATTTTATGGCTACACCTTC
>.|TRBV7-9|.|17|TRBJ2-7
CASSLPRGGIISYEQYF
TGTGCCAGCAGCTTACCGAGAGGCGGGATCATCTCCTACGAGCAGTACTTC